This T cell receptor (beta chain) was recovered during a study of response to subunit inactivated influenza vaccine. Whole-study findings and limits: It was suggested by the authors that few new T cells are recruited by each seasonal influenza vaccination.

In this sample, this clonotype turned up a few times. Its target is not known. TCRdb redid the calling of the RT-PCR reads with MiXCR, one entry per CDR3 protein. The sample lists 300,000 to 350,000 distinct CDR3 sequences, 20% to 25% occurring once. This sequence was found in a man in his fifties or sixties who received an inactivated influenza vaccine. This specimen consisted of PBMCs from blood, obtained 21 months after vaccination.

The CDR3 here is CASSYTQGQVGELFF. CDR3 nucleotides: TGTGCCAGCAGTTACACACAGGGACAGGTCGGGGAGCTGTTTTTT. The chain is built from TRBV6-5 and TRBJ2-2, with 8 bases lining up with TRBD1. Trimming at V came to 2 bases and at J to 7 bases, leaving 6 bases not matched to a gene. The CDR3 extends over 15 amino acids. The germline gives CDR1 MNHEY, CDR2 SVGAGI.